One and the same sample provided the 19 T cell receptor beta chains below, sequenced in a study of glioma-infiltrating T cells after dendritic cell vaccination. Repertoires were generated with immunoSEQ multiplex PCR, while TCRdb's copy carries only in-frame clones and drops some. The table has roughly 70,000 clones, about 80% seen once. The input for sequencing was blood, taken before dendritic cell vaccination. These receptors were obtained from a human donor with glioblastoma.

This clone was counted between two and nine times. This rearrangement joins TRBV6-5 to TRBJ2-7; D is unclear. The CDR3 spans 12 residues. Germline assignment: CDR1 MNHEY and CDR2 SVGAGI. Trimming took off 6 bases at V and 6 bases at J, with 12 bases between the two ends. The CDR3 sequence is CASSHIRGEQYF. The CDR3 nucleotides read TGTGCCAGCAGCCACATCAGAGGCGAGCAGTACTTC.

This chain connects TRBV7-3 to TRBJ2-2, with TRBD2 as a possible D gene (6 bases). Germline loops: CDR1 SGHTA, CDR2 FQGTGA. Trimming shortened V by 3 bases and J by 1 base, and 9 bases separated the two germline ends. The CDR3 is made up of 15 amino acids. CDR3 sequence reads: CASSLGLLNTGELFF. In DNA form, the CDR3 reads TGTGCCAGCAGCTTGGGACTTCTGAACACCGGGGAGCTGTTTTTT.

This clone has only a few counts. The rearrangement joins TRBV9 to TRBJ1-1; maybe TRBD1 (5 bases). The CDR3 covers 15 residues. Trimming left V 4 bases short and J 1 base short, with 14 bases between. Germline V gene data show CDR1 as SGDLS and CDR2 as YYNGEE. CDR3 residues: CASSLGHGGNTEAFF. CDR3 in DNA: TGTGCCAGCAGCCTAGGACACGGTGGGAACACTGAAGCTTTCTTT.

A remark on this clone: Other DNA sequences of this sample code for an identical CDR3. The rearrangement joins TRBV19 to TRBJ1-4; 9 bases line up with TRBD1. V was pared by 9 bases and J by 7 bases, with 6 bases of the junction left unmatched. Germline CDR1 LNHDA, CDR2 SQIVND (reference sequence). This CDR3 spans 13 amino acids. CDR3 sequence reads: CASSRDRAEKLFF. DNA for the CDR3: TGTGCCAGCAGCCGGGACAGGGCTGAAAAACTGTTTTTT.

The chain links TRBV19 to TRBJ2-2, with D possibly matching TRBD2 (5 bases). Germline V gives CDR1 LNHDA, CDR2 SQIVND (reference sequence). CDR3 length: 13 amino acids. CDR3 region: CAIEGWGTGELFF. CDR3 sequence (DNA): TGTGCAATAGAGGGTTGGGGCACCGGGGAGCTGTTTTTT. Using reference TRBV19 and TRBJ2-2 for the parts outside the CDR3, the full variable domain is DGGITQSPKYLFRKEGQNVTLSCEQNLNHDAMYWYRQDPGQGLRLIYYSQIVNDFQKGDIAEGYSVSREKKESFPLTVTSAQKNPTAFYLCAIEGWGTGELFFGEGSRLTVL.

V is TRBV2 and J is TRBJ2-7, with D maybe TRBD2 (6 bases). Germline CDR1 reads SNHLY; CDR2 reads FYNNEI. V gave up 8 bases and J gave up 4 bases, with 18 bases separating them. The CDR3 length is 14 residues. CDR3: CASQPQGRGYEQYV. DNA for the CDR3: TGTGCCAGCCAGCCGCAGGGCCGGGGGTACGAGCAGTACGTC.

The gene calls are TRBV2 and TRBJ2-2; 8 bases map to TRBD1. CDR1 is SNHLY and CDR2 is FYNNEI in the germline V gene. V lost 6 bases to trimming and J lost 6 bases; unmatched junction nucleotides: 15. The CDR3 extends over 17 amino acids. The DNA for the CDR3 is TGTGCCAGCAGACCAGACAGGGGCTTAGGAGGCGCCGGGGAGCTGTTTTTT. The encoded protein is CASRPDRGLGGAGELFF.

V gene TRBV2 combines with J gene TRBJ1-2, with 12 nucleotides matching TRBD1. CDR3 length: 14 residues. J lost 2 bases, V lost 6 bases, and 1 base had no gene match. CDR1 and CDR2 (germline): SNHLY, FYNNEI. CDR3 in DNA: TGTGCCAGCAGGGGACAGGGGGCGAACTATGGCTACACCTTC. Amino acid sequence: CASRGQGANYGYTF.

V gene TRBV27 combines with J gene TRBJ2-3, with a tentative D call TRBD1 (5 bases). V was clipped by 3 bases and J by 5 bases, with 6 bases between them. Germline V CDR1 and CDR2: MNHEY, SMNVEV (reference sequence). The CDR3 has 12 amino acids. The CDR3 spells CASSFRGDTQYF. The CDR3 bases are TGTGCCAGCAGTTTTAGGGGAGATACGCAGTATTTT.

The chain combines TRBV4-1 with TRBJ1-5; 10 nucleotides line up with TRBD1. In germline, CDR1 is MGHRA, CDR2 YSYEKL. There are 16 residues in the CDR3. Trimming at V came to 8 bases and at J to 4 bases, leaving 11 bases not matched to a gene. In DNA, the CDR3 is TGCGCCAGCTCTCGGTTTCCGGACAGGGGGAATCAGCCCCAGCATTTT. Its protein is CASSRFPDRGNQPQHF.

Regarding this clone: Other nucleotide sequences from this sample produce the same CDR3. The rearrangement joins TRBV19 to TRBJ2-5; D might be TRBD2 (6 bases). CDR3 size: 12 residues. Deletions cut 5 bases from V and 5 bases from J, with 9 bases between. CDR1 and CDR2 from the germline V gene are LNHDA and SQIVND (reference sequence). This CDR3 is CASSPGGETQYF. CDR3 in DNA: TGTGCCAGTAGTCCCGGGGGTGAGACCCAGTACTTC.

The V and J genes are TRBV5-1 and TRBJ2-5; 10 positions agree with TRBD1. The germline V gene has CDR1 SGHRS and CDR2 YFSETQ. V lost 5 bases, J lost 2 bases, and 3 bases stayed unmatched. CDR3 length equals 14 residues. In DNA, the CDR3 is TGCGCCAGCAGGACAGGGGGCCTACAAGAGACCCAGTACTTC. Protein product: CASRTGGLQETQYF.

The chain's CDR3 is CATRLQGAAEAFF. Here the CDR3 DNA reads TGTGCCACCAGATTACAGGGGGCCGCTGAAGCTTTCTTT. The chain couples TRBV6-5 to TRBJ1-1, with 9 nucleotides matching TRBD1. V shed 10 bases and J 6 bases; nucleotides not matched to a gene: 9. CDR1 is MNHEY, CDR2 SVGAGI, per germline. This CDR3 spans 13 amino acids.

This rearrangement joins TRBV28 to TRBJ2-5, with 8 bases fitting TRBD1. This CDR3 is 13 amino acids long. With V trimmed by 6 bases and J by 4 bases, 4 bases remained unmatched. The V gene's germline CDR1 is MDHEN and CDR2 SYDVKM. In DNA form, the CDR3 reads TGTGCCAGCAGAACAGGGGGTTTAGAGACCCAGTACTTC. It yields the protein CASRTGGLETQYF.

This CDR3 is CAWSPTGGEQYV. CDR3 bases: TGTGCCTGGAGCCCGACAGGGGGAGAGCAGTACGTC. The chain couples TRBV30 to TRBJ2-7; 9 bases are shared with TRBD1. Trimming took 3 bases from V and 7 from J; bases not matched to a gene: 4. Per the germline V gene, CDR1 is GTSNPN and CDR2 is SVGIG (reference sequence). The CDR3 length is 12 residues.

This sequence joins TRBV21-1 and TRBJ2-7; the DNA was not compared with TRBD1, the D call given in the table. TRBV21-1 is a pseudogene locus. This CDR3 region has 16 residues. DNA of the CDR3: TGTGCCAGCAGCAAGGGACAGGAGGGGGACTCCTACGAGCAGTACGTC. Its translation: CASSKGQEGDSYEQYV.

The chain has TRBV15 and TRBJ2-3; D possibly corresponds to TRBD2 (5 bases). V lost 0 bases to trimming and J lost 2 bases, with 21 bases between them. The length of the CDR3 is 19 residues. Germline CDR1 and CDR2: LNHNV and YYDKDF (reference sequence). The CDR3 nucleotides are TGTGCCACCAGCAGAGATCTTTACGGGGAGCTCACCAACACAGATACGCAGTATTTT. This translates into CATSRDLYGELTNTDTQYF.

The genes are TRBV6-5 and TRBJ1-4; D not certain. From germline, CDR1 is MNHEY and CDR2 SVGAGI. The V end was cut by 4 bases, the J end by 5 bases, with 8 bases between. The CDR3 loop spans 13 amino acids. The CDR3 reads CASSSLLNEKLFF. In nucleotides, the CDR3 is TGTGCCAGCAGTTCTCTACTGAATGAAAAACTGTTTTTT.

This clone was seen just once. The V call is TRBV7-3, the J call TRBJ2-5, with 9 bases identical to TRBD1. This CDR3 contains 16 residues. CDR1 SGHTA and CDR2 FQGTGA come from the germline V gene. Trimming at V came to 4 bases and at J to 5 bases, leaving 11 bases not matched to a gene. In DNA form, the CDR3 reads TGTGCCAGCAGCTCCGCTCCGGGACAGGGATCTGAGACCCAGTACTTC. Its translation is CASSSAPGQGSETQYF.